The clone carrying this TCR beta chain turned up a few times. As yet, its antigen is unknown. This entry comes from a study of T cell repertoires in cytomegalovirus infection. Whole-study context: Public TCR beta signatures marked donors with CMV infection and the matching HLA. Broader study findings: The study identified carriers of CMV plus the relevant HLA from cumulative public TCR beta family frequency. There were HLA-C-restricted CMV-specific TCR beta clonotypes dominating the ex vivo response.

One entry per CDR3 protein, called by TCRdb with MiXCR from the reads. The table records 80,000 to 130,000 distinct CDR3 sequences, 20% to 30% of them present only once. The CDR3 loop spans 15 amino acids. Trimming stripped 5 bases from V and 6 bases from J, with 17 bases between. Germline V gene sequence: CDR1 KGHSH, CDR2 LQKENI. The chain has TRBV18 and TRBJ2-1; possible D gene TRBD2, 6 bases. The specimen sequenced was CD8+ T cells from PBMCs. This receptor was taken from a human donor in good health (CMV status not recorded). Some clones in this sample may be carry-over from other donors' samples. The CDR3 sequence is CASSESAGTGNEQFF. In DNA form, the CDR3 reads TGTGCCAGCTCAGAGTCGGCAGGGACTGGCAATGAGCAGTTCTTC.